Below are 17 T cell receptor beta chains sequenced from a single sample in a study of blood T cell repertoires in COVID-19. Profiling relied on immunoSEQ multiplex PCR, and the TCRdb table lists in-frame clones only, not all of them. Of about 190,000 clones in the sample, about 85% are singletons; the top ten hold approximately 19%. The sample consisted of peripheral blood. The receptors come from a human donor in a cohort sampled during active COVID-19.

This clone was seen only once. The rearrangement joins TRBV5-4 to TRBJ2-1; D is ambiguous. V was clipped by 4 bases and J by 5 bases, with 13 bases between them. The CDR3 is 14 amino acids. Germline V lookup: CDR1 SGHNT, CDR2 YYREEE (reference sequence). CDR3 in amino acids: CASSRGGRNNEQFF. In DNA, the CDR3 is TGTGCCAGCAGCCGTGGTGGGCGAAACAATGAGCAGTTCTTC.

The chain joins TRBV15 to TRBJ1-5, with no clear D. The CDR3 spans 15 residues. The V end lost 1 base, the J end lost 6 bases, and 13 bases lay between the germline ends. Germline assignment: CDR1 LNHNV and CDR2 YYDKDF (reference sequence). The CDR3 DNA follows: TGTGCCACCAGCAGAGTCCTAAACGGGGTTCAGCCCCAGCATTTT. Amino acids: CATSRVLNGVQPQHF.

Regarding this clone: This sample also contains other DNA sequences that code for the same CDR3. The gene calls are TRBV2 and TRBJ1-3, with 10 bases aligning to TRBD1. Trimming took 4 bases from V and 0 from J; bases not matched to a gene: 0. The germline CDR1 and CDR2 sequences are SNHLY and FYNNEI. The CDR3 sequence is 15 residues long. In DNA form, the CDR3 reads TGTGCCAGCAGTGGACAGGGGGCCTCTGGAAACACCATATATTTT. The encoded protein is CASSGQGASGNTIYF. The full variable domain, with the rest looked up from reference TRBV2 and TRBJ1-3, is EPEVTQTPSHQVTQMGQEVILRCVPISNHLYFYWYRQILGQKVEFLVSFYNNEISEKSEIFDDQFSVERPDGSNFTLKIRSTKLEDSAMYFCASSGQGASGNTIYFGEGSWLTVV.

The chain carries TRBV6-5 and TRBJ1-2; 7 bases agree with TRBD1. Trimming removed 5 bases from V and 6 bases from J; junction bases left unmatched: 6. Germline V gene lookup returns CDR1 MNHEY and CDR2 SVGAGI. The CDR3 spans 13 residues. In DNA, the CDR3 is TGTGCCAGCAGTACTGGGACAGCTAATGGCTACACCTTC. This sequence encodes CASSTGTANGYTF.

Notes on this clone: Other nucleotide sequences in the sample specify the same CDR3. The chain uses TRBV5-1 and TRBJ2-5; D unresolved. The CDR3 is 13 residues long. Germline values: CDR1 SGHRS, CDR2 YFSETQ. With 1 base removed from V and 3 bases from J, the gap between germline ends came to 7 bases. CDR3 bases: TGCGCCAGCAGCTTGTCCGGAGAAGAGACCCAGTACTTC. Protein product: CASSLSGEETQYF. The whole variable domain, filled in from reference TRBV5-1 and TRBJ2-5, reads KAGVTQTPRYLIKTRGQQVTLSCSPISGHRSVSWYQQTPGQGLQFLFEYFSETQRNKGNFPGRFSGRQFSNSRSEMNVSTLELGDSALYLCASSLSGEETQYFGPGTRLLVL.

The V gene is TRBV4-1, the J gene TRBJ2-1; no clear D. V lost 1 base and J 4 bases, leaving 14 bases between the germline ends. CDR1 is MGHRA and CDR2 is YSYEKL in the germline V gene. The CDR3 loop spans 16 amino acids. The CDR3 loop is CASSQASVKAYNEQFF. In DNA, the CDR3 is TGCGCCAGCAGCCAAGCCTCCGTGAAAGCTTACAATGAGCAGTTCTTC.

The chain couples TRBV4-2 to TRBJ2-3, with a possible D match to TRBD2 (7 bases). V dropped 4 bases and J dropped 3 bases, with 17 bases sitting between them. This CDR3 is 16 amino acids long. CDR1 is LGHNA, CDR2 YNFKEQ, per germline. The CDR3 DNA reads TGTGCCAGCAGCCGGTCTGGGGGGGCTATTACAGATACGCAGTATTTT. Its protein product is CASSRSGGAITDTQYF.

The CDR3 sequence is CASSGGITMNTEAFF. In DNA form, the CDR3 reads TGCGCCAGCAGTGGGGGGATTACAATGAACACTGAAGCTTTCTTT. The V gene is TRBV5-1, the J gene TRBJ1-1; D perhaps matches TRBD1 (5 bases). Trimming shortened V by 5 bases and J by 0 bases, and 14 bases separated the two germline ends. This CDR3 is 15 amino acids long. Germline V gene lookup returns CDR1 SGHRS and CDR2 YFSETQ.

This sequence joins TRBV4-1 and TRBJ2-7; a weak D match, TRBD2 (5 bases). Germline CDR1 reads MGHRA; CDR2 reads YSYEKL. V lost 0 bases, J lost 6 bases, and 12 bases lay in between. This CDR3 spans 14 amino acids. CDR3 DNA sequence: TGCGCCAGCAGCCAAGAGCGACTACCCACCGAGCAGTACTTC. Amino acid sequence: CASSQERLPTEQYF.

The chain joins TRBV18 to TRBJ1-3, with TRBD1 matching 7 bases. J was trimmed by 0 bases and V by 5 bases; bases with no gene match: 4. CDR3 length equals 15 residues. Germline CDR1 KGHSH, CDR2 LQKENI. CDR3 nucleotides: TGTGCCAGCTCATTGGGACAGCACTCTGGAAACACCATATATTTT. This gives the protein CASSLGQHSGNTIYF.

The CDR3 region has the DNA TGCGCCAGCAGCTTGGCTTCCGGGACAGGGGGCTCATCGGATGGCTACACCTTC. Encoded protein: CASSLASGTGGSSDGYTF. The rearrangement joins TRBV5-1 to TRBJ1-2; 12 positions match TRBD1. CDR3 size: 18 residues. The J segment lost 6 bases and the V segment lost 0 bases, leaving 12 bases of the junction unmatched. CDR1 SGHRS and CDR2 YFSETQ come from the germline V gene.

The chain uses TRBV5-1 and TRBJ1-2; 7 bases align to TRBD1. Germline V gene lookup returns CDR1 SGHRS and CDR2 YFSETQ. There are 13 residues in the CDR3. Trimming at V came to 4 bases and at J to 8 bases, leaving 8 bases not matched to a gene. CDR3 amino acids: CASSRQGELGYTF. CDR3 bases: TGCGCCAGCAGCAGGCAGGGGGAATTGGGCTACACCTTC.

CDR3 sequence: CASSFRGGLLAKNIQYF. The DNA for the CDR3 is TGTGCCAGCAGTTTTAGGGGAGGACTACTAGCCAAAAACATTCAGTACTTC. This sequence joins TRBV27 and TRBJ2-4, with a possible D match to TRBD2 (6 bases). The CDR3 has 17 residues. CDR1 is MNHEY, CDR2 SMNVEV, per germline (reference sequence). Trimming removed 3 bases from V and 0 bases from J, with 15 bases in between.

The chain links TRBV11-2 to TRBJ2-7; D uncertain. CDR1 and CDR2 (germline): SGHAT, FQNNGV. With 5 bases removed from V and 6 bases from J, the gap between germline ends came to 11 bases. This CDR3 spans 12 amino acids. The CDR3 bases are TGTGCCAGCAGCCCTACGGGTTCCGAGCAGTACGTC. Protein product: CASSPTGSEQYV.

In its sample, this clone was seen once. The rearrangement joins TRBV5-1 to TRBJ2-6, with D possibly being TRBD2 (6 bases). V lost 4 bases and J 0 bases, leaving 14 bases between the germline ends. This CDR3 has 17 amino acids. Germline loops: CDR1 SGHRS, CDR2 YFSETQ. CDR3 protein: CASSPGLYNSGANVLTF. The CDR3 DNA follows: TGCGCCAGCAGCCCGGGACTTTATAACTCTGGGGCCAACGTCCTGACTTTC.

The J gene is TRBJ1-5, the V gene TRBV2; a weak D match, TRBD1 (5 bases). The germline V gene has CDR1 SNHLY and CDR2 FYNNEI. V lost 2 bases and J 5 bases, leaving 13 bases between the germline ends. The CDR3 consists of 15 residues. CDR3 nucleotide sequence: TGTGCCAGCAGTGAATTCGGCAGGGCTTATCAGCCCCAGCATTTT. As protein: CASSEFGRAYQPQHF.

The chain employs TRBV4-1 and TRBJ1-6; TRBD1 agrees at 11 bases. The J segment lost 7 bases and the V segment lost 4 bases, leaving 6 bases of the junction unmatched. Germline assignment: CDR1 MGHRA and CDR2 YSYEKL. The length of the CDR3 is 16 residues. CDR3: CASSLGRDRGNSPLHF. CDR3 bases: TGCGCCAGCAGCCTTGGCCGGGACAGGGGGAATTCACCCCTCCACTTT.